This entry lists 16 T cell receptor beta chains sequenced from one sample in a study of blood T cells in healthy people across ages. The second PCR ran roughly 6 to 11 cycles with a sample-barcoded 5' primer and J-beta primers. TCRdb reanalysed the 5' RACE reads using MiXCR and keeps one entry per CDR3 protein. This table holds around 800,000 distinct CDR3 sequences, roughly 24% found once. The same specimen was also included in a second study, on T cells of mothers and their children.

Sequenced material: blood. Receptors were obtained from a boy between 10 and 17 years old in good health.

This clonotype was found a few times. The J gene is TRBJ2-5, the V gene TRBV5-6; D might be TRBD1 (6 bases). The CDR3 spans 14 residues. Trimming left V 1 base short and J 9 bases short, with 16 bases between. The germline CDR1 and CDR2 sequences are SGHDT and YYEEEE. In DNA form, the CDR3 reads TGTGCCAGCAGCTTGCCAGGACAGTATAGGGCCCAGTACTTC. Its translation is CASSLPGQYRAQYF.

V and J are TRBV6-1 and TRBJ2-1; D ambiguous. The J call may be incorrect, as the DNA end agrees better with TRBJ2-7. This CDR3 has 15 amino acids. Germline CDR1 and CDR2: MNHNS and SASEGT. CDR3 nucleotides: TGTGCCAGCAGTGAAGGCGGCCACAGCTCCTACGAGCAGTACTTC. It is translated as CASSEGGHSSYEQYF.

The rearrangement joins TRBV12-3 or TRBV12-4 to TRBJ1-3; D is unclear. V dropped 5 bases and J dropped 4 bases, with 6 bases sitting between them. The CDR3 totals 12 residues. The CDR3 nucleotides are TGTGCCAGCAGTGCTTGGGGAAACACCATATATTTT. Protein: CASSAWGNTIYF.

V usage is TRBV24-1 and J usage is TRBJ2-3; either TRBD1 or TRBD2 may fit D (6 bases each). This CDR3 has 14 residues. V lost 2 bases and J 6 bases, leaving 11 bases between the germline ends. Germline CDR1 is KGHDR and CDR2 is SFDVKD. The chain's CDR3 is CATSDSRRGDTQYF. The DNA for the CDR3 is TGTGCCACCAGTGATTCCCGGAGGGGGGATACGCAGTATTTT.

The sample holds a few counts of this clonotype. The chain carries TRBV20-1 and TRBJ1-4; the D is unclear. The CDR3 consists of 13 residues. V dropped 2 bases and J dropped 6 bases, with 10 bases sitting between them. Germline lookup yields CDR1 DFQATT and CDR2 SNEGSKA (reference sequence). CDR3 loop: CSARMMGYEKLFF. In DNA, the CDR3 is TGCAGTGCTAGAATGATGGGATATGAAAAACTGTTTTTT.

The gene calls are TRBV5-6 and TRBJ2-7; 7 bases are shared with TRBD1. J gave up 3 bases and V 4 bases, and 10 bases lay outside the gene matches. From germline, CDR1 is SGHDT and CDR2 YYEEEE. CDR3 length: 15 residues. The CDR3 sequence: CASSLRDRESYEQYF. CDR3 sequence (DNA): TGTGCCAGCAGCCTCCGGGACAGAGAGAGCTACGAGCAGTACTTC. Complete variable domain (other parts from reference TRBV5-6 and TRBJ2-7): DAGVTQSPTHLIKTRGQQVTLRCSPKSGHDTVSWYQQALGQGPQFIFQYYEEEERQRGNFPDRFSGHQFPNYSSELNVNALLLGDSALYLCASSLRDRESYEQYFGPGTRLTVT.

This clonotype occurred a few times. The chain joins TRBV4-1 to TRBJ1-6; TRBD1 is a possible D gene (6 bases). Between the trimmed V and J ends, which lost 2 bases and 3 bases, there was a span of 11 bases. The CDR3 contains 16 residues. From germline, CDR1 is MGHRA and CDR2 YSYEKL. CDR3 nucleotides: TGCGCCAGCAGCCAACGGGAAGGGGGCTATAATTCACCCCTCCACTTT. Translated, it gives CASSQREGGYNSPLHF.

The V and J genes are TRBV5-1 and TRBJ2-3; D not certain. Germline CDR1 reads SGHRS; CDR2 reads YFSETQ. There are 15 residues in the CDR3. V was trimmed by 3 bases and J by 3 bases, leaving 14 bases between them. This CDR3 is CASSSSGVTTDTQYF. CDR3 in DNA: TGCGCCAGCAGCTCCTCTGGGGTGACGACAGATACGCAGTATTTT.

The chain employs TRBV4-1 and TRBJ1-5, with 9 nucleotides matching TRBD1. The CDR3 runs 15 residues. V was clipped by 4 bases and J by 0 bases; unmatched bases: 1. Germline V lookup: CDR1 MGHRA, CDR2 YSYEKL. CDR3 in amino acids: CASSRDRASNQPQHF. The DNA for the CDR3 is TGCGCCAGCAGCCGGGACAGGGCTAGCAATCAGCCCCAGCATTTT.

The V gene is TRBV3-1, the J gene TRBJ2-4; D possibly matches TRBD1 or TRBD2 (5 bases each). This CDR3 spans 14 amino acids. Trimming left V 1 base short and J 9 bases short, with 13 bases between. CDR1 and CDR2 from the germline V gene are LGHDT and YNNKEL (reference sequence). The CDR3 loop reads CASSQGLAGSIQYF. The CDR3 region has the DNA TGTGCCAGCAGCCAAGGCCTGGCAGGGAGCATTCAGTACTTC.

This chain links TRBV27 with TRBJ2-7; D unclear. The CDR3 loop spans 13 amino acids. V was shortened by 2 bases and J by 2 bases, with 7 bases between the two germline ends. Germline-derived CDR1 and CDR2 are MNHEY and SMNVEV (reference sequence). As DNA, the CDR3 is TGTGCCAGCAGTTTACCCCCAGCCTACGAGCAGTACTTC. Translation: CASSLPPAYEQYF.

The chain carries TRBV7-2 and TRBJ2-1, with 8 bases aligning to TRBD1. J lost 4 bases, V lost 2 bases, and 4 bases had no gene match. The germline V gene has CDR1 SGHTA and CDR2 FQGNSA. CDR3 length equals 15 residues. CDR3 region: CASSLRTGFYNEQFF. The CDR3 nucleotides are TGTGCCAGCAGCTTACGGACAGGGTTTTACAATGAGCAGTTCTTC.

The chain has TRBV7-8 and TRBJ1-4; D is possibly TRBD1 (6 bases). In germline, CDR1 is SGHVS, CDR2 FQNEAQ. Trimming took 3 bases from V and 7 from J, leaving 12 bases between them. The CDR3 runs to 14 residues. The CDR3 DNA reads TGTGCCAGCAGCTTCAGGGGAATTCGTGAAAAACTGTTTTTT. Translating gives CASSFRGIREKLFF.

This clonotype was seen only a few times. The CDR3 region is CSARVGGTGAGGNTIYF. As DNA, the CDR3 is TGCAGTGCTAGAGTAGGGGGGACAGGGGCAGGAGGAAACACCATATATTTT. The chain employs TRBV20-1 and TRBJ1-3, with 10 positions matching TRBD1. The J segment lost 4 bases and the V segment lost 1 base, leaving 10 bases of the junction unmatched. CDR1 is DFQATT, CDR2 SNEGSKA, per germline (reference sequence). The CDR3 consists of 17 residues.

This clonotype appeared a few times. The chain links TRBV20-1 to TRBJ2-3, with D perhaps assigned TRBD1 or TRBD2 (6 bases each). The germline V gene has CDR1 DFQATT and CDR2 SNEGSKA (reference sequence). Trimming removed 6 bases from V and 2 bases from J, with 18 bases in between. CDR3 length: 15 residues. The CDR3 region has the DNA TGCAGTGCAAAGGGTTCGGGGGCGATCACAGATACGCAGTATTTT. Its translation is CSAKGSGAITDTQYF.

This clonotype was counted between two and nine times. The chain links TRBV6-5 to TRBJ2-5; D remains ambiguous. With the DNA end fitting TRBJ2-7 better, the J assignment may be wrong. CDR3 length: 13 amino acids. Germline V gives CDR1 MNHEY, CDR2 SVGAGI. CDR3 coding DNA: TGTGCCAGCAGTTACAGGCAGCCCTACGAGCAGTACTTC. Its protein is CASSYRQPYEQYF.